The 31 T cell receptor beta chains given below trace back to one sample, sequenced in a study of shared clonotypes between healthy human individuals. CD45RO-negative CD8 cells positively selected for CCR7 made up the naive population, which excluded terminally differentiated effector memory CD45RA+ cells. The assay was immunoSEQ multiplex PCR, and TCRdb's table has in-frame clones only and misses some. This table has hundreds of thousands of clones, 90% to 97% appearing once. Sequencing was done on a sample of naive CD8+ T cells sorted from blood. Source of these receptors: a woman in her twenties or thirties in good health.

The V gene is TRBV6-1, the J gene TRBJ2-7; tentative D call: TRBD1 (5 bases). CDR1 and CDR2 from the germline V gene are MNHNS and SASEGT. This CDR3 region has 12 residues. V gave up 2 bases and J gave up 5 bases, with 7 bases separating them. The CDR3 DNA sequence: TGTGCCAGCAGTGAACAGGGCCACGAGCAGTACTTC. The encoded protein is CASSEQGHEQYF.

This chain connects TRBV2 to TRBJ2-1; TRBD1 or TRBD2 may be the D gene (5 bases each). The CDR3 contains 11 residues. Trimming removed 5 bases from V and 13 bases from J, with 12 bases in between. Germline V gene sequence: CDR1 SNHLY, CDR2 FYNNEI. CDR3 in DNA: TGTGCCAGCAGTTCGCCCGGGGCACAGTTCTTC. Translating it yields CASSSPGAQFF.

V gene TRBV28 combines with J gene TRBJ2-7, with TRBD2 matching over 7 bases. The CDR3 covers 13 residues. Germline CDR1 and CDR2: MDHEN and SYDVKM. Trimming removed 9 bases from V and 1 base from J; junction bases left unmatched: 6. The CDR3 is CARGRGPSYEQYF. CDR3 coding DNA: TGTGCCAGGGGGAGGGGCCCTTCCTACGAGCAGTACTTC.

The chain joins TRBV11-3 to TRBJ2-7; possible D gene TRBD1, 6 bases. This CDR3 spans 14 amino acids. The germline V gene has CDR1 SGHNT and CDR2 YENEEA. V was pared by 4 bases and J by 6 bases, with 16 bases between. The chain's CDR3 is CASSSYQQGGEQYF. The CDR3 region has the DNA TGTGCCAGCAGCTCCTATCAACAGGGCGGCGAGCAGTACTTC.

In regard to this clone: One end of the junction fails to match germline, which may point to a read error. V gene TRBV29-1 combines with J gene TRBJ2-2; 14 bases fit TRBD2. The germline CDR1 and CDR2 sequences are SQVTM and ANQGSEA. This CDR3 is 19 amino acids long. The CDR3 here is CSVEGTSGRAGANTGELFF. CDR3 DNA: TGCAGCGTGGAAGGGACTAGCGGGAGAGCGGGGGCTAACACCGGGGAGCTGTTTTTT.

The gene calls are TRBV5-1 and TRBJ1-1; D perhaps matches TRBD1 (6 bases). The CDR3 totals 15 residues. V was shortened by 6 bases and J by 5 bases, with 20 bases between the two germline ends. The germline V gene has CDR1 SGHRS and CDR2 YFSETQ. DNA for the CDR3: TGCGCCAGCACCCCCATGGGGGGGCCCACTACTGAAGCTTTCTTT. This sequence encodes CASTPMGGPTTEAFF.

The chain is built from TRBV27 and TRBJ1-6, with D uncertain. In germline, CDR1 is MNHEY, CDR2 SMNVEV (reference sequence). V was pared by 3 bases and J by 10 bases, with 7 bases between. This CDR3 has 12 residues. CDR3 sequence reads: CASSFGGSPLHF. In DNA, the CDR3 is TGTGCCAGCAGTTTTGGAGGATCACCCCTCCACTTT.

The rearrangement joins TRBV7-9 to TRBJ1-4; TRBD1 matches at 10 bases. CDR1 is SEHNR, CDR2 FQNEAQ, per germline (reference sequence). The V segment lost 5 bases and the J segment 5 bases; nucleotides outside the gene matches: 5. This CDR3 has 15 residues. CDR3 amino acids: CASSPRQGANEKLFF. The DNA of the CDR3 is TGTGCCAGCAGCCCACGACAGGGGGCGAATGAAAAACTGTTTTTT.

Concerning this clone itself: Other DNA sequences in the same sample also yield this CDR3. The V call is TRBV27, the J call TRBJ1-5, with 8 nucleotides matching TRBD1. The CDR3 runs to 14 residues. Germline V gene lookup returns CDR1 MNHEY and CDR2 SMNVEV (reference sequence). Trimming cost V 5 bases and J 4 bases; bases outside gene matches: 4. In nucleotides, the CDR3 is TGTGCCAGCAGTCCAGGGACAGGTAATCAGCCCCAGCATTTT. This codes for CASSPGTGNQPQHF.

The J gene is TRBJ2-7, the V gene TRBV28, with D possibly called TRBD1 or TRBD2 (7 bases each). V lost 6 bases, J lost 4 bases, and 19 bases lay in between. This CDR3 spans 15 amino acids. Germline values: CDR1 MDHEN, CDR2 SYDVKM. CDR3 region: CASSPGGGSGYEQYF. CDR3 DNA sequence: TGTGCCAGCAGCCCAGGGGGAGGGAGTGGGTACGAGCAGTACTTC.

V gene TRBV28 combines with J gene TRBJ2-7; 7 bases are a match to TRBD2. The germline V gene has CDR1 MDHEN and CDR2 SYDVKM. The CDR3 contains 15 residues. The V segment lost 6 bases and the J segment 2 bases; nucleotides outside the gene matches: 10. The CDR3 is CASSGSGSGPYEQYF. The CDR3 DNA sequence: TGTGCCAGCAGCGGTAGCGGGTCCGGTCCCTACGAGCAGTACTTC.

The rearrangement uses TRBV5-1 and TRBJ2-7, with TRBD1 matching over 7 bases. V gave up 3 bases and J gave up 5 bases; unmatched junction bases: 5. This CDR3 contains 13 residues. The germline V gene encodes CDR1 SGHRS and CDR2 YFSETQ. The CDR3 sequence: CASSYRTGNEQYF. CDR3 DNA: TGCGCCAGCAGCTACCGGACAGGAAACGAGCAGTACTTC.

V usage is TRBV19 and J usage is TRBJ1-5; D is undetermined. V lost 3 bases, J lost 0 bases, and 9 bases lay in between. The CDR3 length is 15 residues. The V gene's germline CDR1 is LNHDA and CDR2 SQIVND (reference sequence). The CDR3 DNA reads TGTGCCAGTAGTATCTTAGACGGTAGCAATCAGCCCCAGCATTTT. Amino acids: CASSILDGSNQPQHF. Drawing the rest from reference TRBV19 and TRBJ1-5, the complete variable domain is DGGITQSPKYLFRKEGQNVTLSCEQNLNHDAMYWYRQDPGQGLRLIYYSQIVNDFQKGDIAEGYSVSREKKESFPLTVTSAQKNPTAFYLCASSILDGSNQPQHFGDGTRLSIL.

V usage is TRBV19 and J usage is TRBJ2-1; 11 nucleotides match TRBD2. Germline V CDR1 and CDR2: LNHDA, SQIVND (reference sequence). The CDR3 runs 19 residues. V was pared by 5 bases and J by 1 base, with 13 bases of the junction left unmatched. For the CDR3, the DNA is TGTGCCAGTAGTCCCTCGGCGCTAGCGGGAGGTGCATCCTACAATGAGCAGTTCTTC. Protein product: CASSPSALAGGASYNEQFF.

The sample holds one count of this clone. The V and J genes are TRBV29-1 and TRBJ2-5; tentative D call: TRBD2 (5 bases). The DNA end favors TRBJ2-7, so the J call may be wrong. This CDR3 is 12 amino acids long. Germline V gene sequence: CDR1 SQVTM, CDR2 ANQGSEA. The CDR3, as DNA: TGCAGCGTTGAAGATCGGGGTTACGAGCAGTACTTC. Translated, it gives CSVEDRGYEQYF.

The chain uses TRBV27 and TRBJ2-1; 9 bases line up with TRBD1. CDR3 length: 16 amino acids. The V segment lost 5 bases and the J segment 5 bases; nucleotides outside the gene matches: 10. Germline loops: CDR1 MNHEY, CDR2 SMNVEV (reference sequence). CDR3 sequence (DNA): TGTGCCAGCAGTATTGAGATGGGGACAGGGAACAATGAGCAGTTCTTC. Amino acid sequence: CASSIEMGTGNNEQFF.

This chain links TRBV27 with TRBJ2-7, with TRBD1 identical over 11 bases. CDR1 and CDR2 (germline): MNHEY, SMNVEV (reference sequence). The CDR3 length is 14 residues. Germline trimming cut 6 bases from V and 6 bases from J; bases unmatched to any gene: 7. In nucleotides, the CDR3 is TGTGCCAGCAGCACCGGGACAGGGGGGGTCGAGCAGTACTTC. Amino acids: CASSTGTGGVEQYF.

The CDR3 sequence is CASSLWAQGATGELFF. In nucleotides, the CDR3 is TGTGCCAGCAGTTTATGGGCCCAGGGGGCGACCGGGGAGCTGTTTTTT. The chain recombines TRBV28 with TRBJ2-2; 8 positions agree with TRBD1. Germline V gene data show CDR1 as MDHEN and CDR2 as SYDVKM. The length of the CDR3 is 16 residues. V lost 0 bases, J lost 5 bases, and 5 bases stayed unmatched.

This chain joins TRBV5-6 and TRBJ2-7; D unclear. The CDR3 consists of 15 residues. Germline lookup yields CDR1 SGHDT and CDR2 YYEEEE. Trimming shortened V by 4 bases and J by 4 bases, and 18 bases separated the two germline ends. This CDR3 reads CASSDAGLAAYEQYF. The CDR3 DNA follows: TGTGCCAGCAGCGATGCCGGGCTCGCGGCTTACGAGCAGTACTTC.

In the case of this clone: At the DNA level, this CDR3 is encoded by other sequences in the same sample as well. V usage is TRBV9 and J usage is TRBJ1-3; D is uncertain. This CDR3 has 14 amino acids. CDR1 is SGDLS, CDR2 YYNGEE, per germline. V was clipped by 4 bases and J by 0 bases, with 8 bases between them. CDR3 protein: CASSPGRSGNTIYF. The CDR3 nucleotides read TGTGCCAGCAGCCCCGGCCGCTCTGGAAACACCATATATTTT.

Written as DNA, the CDR3 is TGTGCCAGCGCAGAGGGGAGCAATCAGCCCCAGCATTTT. It translates to CASAEGSNQPQHF. V gene TRBV6-5 combines with J gene TRBJ1-5; TRBD1 is a possible D gene (5 bases). The CDR3 length is 13 residues. Looked up from germline, CDR1 is MNHEY and CDR2 is SVGAGI. The V gene lost 8 bases and the J gene lost 1 base, with 9 bases spanning the gap.

This chain links TRBV2 with TRBJ2-5; a weak D match, TRBD1 (5 bases). V dropped 3 bases and J dropped 2 bases, with 10 bases sitting between them. The CDR3 spans 14 residues. Germline V gene lookup returns CDR1 SNHLY and CDR2 FYNNEI. The CDR3 loop reads CASSDDSRQETQYF. The CDR3 DNA reads TGTGCCAGCAGTGACGACAGCCGACAAGAGACCCAGTACTTC. The full variable domain, its missing parts supplied by reference TRBV2 and TRBJ2-5, is EPEVTQTPSHQVTQMGQEVILRCVPISNHLYFYWYRQILGQKVEFLVSFYNNEISEKSEIFDDQFSVERPDGSNFTLKIRSTKLEDSAMYFCASSDDSRQETQYFGPGTRLLVL.

This chain links TRBV5-1 with TRBJ2-7; TRBD2 matches at 10 bases. Per germline, CDR1 SGHRS and CDR2 YFSETQ. Trimming took 0 bases from V and 0 from J; bases not matched to a gene: 3. This CDR3 region has 16 residues. CDR3 sequence: CASSLALAGLSYEQYF. The CDR3 bases are TGCGCCAGCAGCTTGGCACTAGCGGGGCTCTCCTACGAGCAGTACTTC.

This clone occurred once. Other DNA sequences from this sample encode an identical CDR3 as well. The gene calls are TRBV9 and TRBJ2-3; D call uncertain. This CDR3 contains 14 residues. Germline CDR1 and CDR2: SGDLS and YYNGEE. Trimming left V 0 bases short and J 0 bases short, with 5 bases between. CDR3 amino acids: CASSVGRSTDTQYF. The CDR3 bases are TGTGCCAGCAGCGTAGGGCGGAGCACAGATACGCAGTATTTT.

V and J are TRBV19 and TRBJ2-1; 8 bases map to TRBD2. The CDR3 has 13 residues. Germline V gives CDR1 LNHDA, CDR2 SQIVND (reference sequence). Unmatched junction bases numbered 6, after V lost 1 base and J lost 13 bases. CDR3 region: CASSIAQAGDQFF. CDR3 DNA sequence: TGTGCCAGTAGTATAGCTCAAGCGGGAGACCAGTTCTTC.

CDR3 sequence reads: CASSHRTANTEAFF. The CDR3, as DNA: TGTGCCAGCAGCCACCGGACAGCGAACACTGAAGCTTTCTTT. The genes are TRBV7-2 and TRBJ1-1, with D possibly TRBD1 on 6 matching bases. The CDR3 contains 14 residues. The V gene lost 5 bases and the J gene lost 1 base, with 11 bases spanning the gap. Germline CDR1 SGHTA, CDR2 FQGNSA.

This clone was observed once. J is TRBJ2-5 and V is TRBV7-2; a weak D match, TRBD2 (5 bases). The closer fit of TRBJ2-7 to the DNA end suggests the J call may be wrong. Germline CDR1 reads SGHTA; CDR2 reads FQGNSA. The CDR3 length is 12 residues. The CDR3 DNA sequence: TGTGCCAGCAGCGGGAGTACTTACGAGCAGTACTTC. It is translated as CASSGSTYEQYF.

The rearrangement links TRBV5-5 to TRBJ1-3; D uncertain. V lost 1 base and J 0 bases, leaving 8 bases between the germline ends. This CDR3 has 15 residues. CDR1 and CDR2 from the germline V gene are SGHKS and YYEKEE (reference sequence). Here the CDR3 reads CASSLLQLSGNTIYF. The CDR3 bases are TGTGCCAGCAGCTTGTTACAGCTCTCTGGAAACACCATATATTTT.

The rearrangement joins TRBV14 to TRBJ2-1; the D call may be TRBD1 or TRBD2 (5 bases each). Per the germline V gene, CDR1 is SGHDN and CDR2 is FVKESK. This CDR3 comprises 17 residues. V shed 2 bases and J shed 3 bases, with 17 bases lying between them. The CDR3 loop is CASSQTTRGENYNEQFF. The CDR3 DNA reads as TGTGCCAGCAGCCAAACAACACGGGGCGAAAACTACAATGAGCAGTTCTTC.

The rearrangement uses TRBV6-5 and TRBJ1-1; 8 bases map to TRBD1. CDR3 length equals 13 residues. Per germline, CDR1 MNHEY and CDR2 SVGAGI. V shed 5 bases and J 5 bases; nucleotides not matched to a gene: 4. In nucleotides, the CDR3 is TGTGCCAGCAGTAGAAACAGGGGGACTGAAGCTTTCTTT. Its protein is CASSRNRGTEAFF.

The V gene is TRBV11-2, the J gene TRBJ2-7, with TRBD2 matching over 9 bases. This CDR3 has 14 residues. The germline V gene encodes CDR1 SGHAT and CDR2 FQNNGV. Losses at the gene ends were 3 bases for V and 2 bases for J; bases not matched to a gene: 2. This CDR3 is CASSFGLATYEQYF. CDR3 in DNA: TGTGCCAGCAGCTTTGGACTAGCGACCTACGAGCAGTACTTC.